This entry lists 8 T cell receptor beta chains sequenced from one sample in a study of blood T cells in healthy people across ages (dated by TCRdb to 2014 to 2015). The method was 5' RACE. Sequencer: Illumina HiSeq 2500. The second PCR ran for about 7 to 11 cycles and used a J-beta primer mix along with a sample-barcoded 5' primer. The raw public reads went through TCRdb reprocessing: fastp at Q25, MiXCR clone calling, in-frame beta chains kept. Every CDR3 protein is listed once, alongside the most common genes and DNA of its rows. This sample is represented by about 500,000 distinct CDR3 sequences; around 24% of them were singletons. Jointly, the top ten make up just under 9% of the sample. These data also featured in a second study, about T cells of mothers and their children.

Sequenced: blood. These receptors were collected from a boy between 5 and 17 years old in good health.

The rearrangement links TRBV29-1 to TRBJ1-4, with 8 bases lining up with TRBD1. The CDR3 consists of 12 residues. Germline V gene sequence: CDR1 SQVTM, CDR2 ANQGSEA. CDR3 bases: TGCGGGGGCACCCAGGGGGCCGAAAAACTGTTTTTT. Amino acids: CGGTQGAEKLFF. The variable domain in full, completed from reference TRBV29-1 and TRBJ1-4, reads SAVISQKPSRDICQRGTSLTIQCQVDSQVTMMFWYRQQPGQSLTLIATANQGSEATYESGFVIDKFPISRPNLTFSTLTVSNMSPEDSSIYLCGGTQGAEKLFFGSGTQLSVL.

The gene calls are TRBV20-1 and TRBJ1-5; 7 bases are a match to TRBD1. This CDR3 is 14 amino acids long. Germline-derived CDR1 and CDR2 are DFQATT and SNEGSKA (reference sequence). The V segment lost 6 bases and the J segment 5 bases; nucleotides outside the gene matches: 10. The CDR3 reads CSAHKGAGDQPQHF. In DNA, the CDR3 is TGCAGTGCCCATAAGGGGGCGGGCGATCAGCCCCAGCATTTT.

The CDR3 sequence is CASSQDGTLRGYGYTF. CDR3 nucleotides: TGTGCCAGCAGCCAAGACGGGACGCTCCGTGGCTATGGCTACACCTTC. The J gene is TRBJ1-2, the V gene TRBV3-1; D is possibly TRBD1 (5 bases). V lost 0 bases to trimming and J lost 4 bases, with 15 bases between them. Looked up from germline, CDR1 is LGHDT and CDR2 is YNNKEL (reference sequence). The CDR3 loop spans 16 amino acids.

This clonotype has a count of ten or more. The genes are TRBV7-6 and TRBJ2-2; tentative D call: TRBD1 (6 bases). Germline CDR1 reads SGHVS; CDR2 reads FNYEAQ. V gave up 5 bases and J gave up 8 bases, with 12 bases separating them. The CDR3 covers 13 residues. This chain's CDR3 is CASSTQGYGELFF. The CDR3, as DNA: TGTGCCAGCAGCACACAGGGATATGGGGAGCTGTTTTTT.

The chain couples TRBV18 to TRBJ2-1; no reliable D call. Trimming stripped 3 bases from V and 5 bases from J, with 11 bases between. This CDR3 has 14 residues. From germline, CDR1 is KGHSH and CDR2 LQKENI. CDR3 coding DNA: TGTGCCAGCTCACCTTTGAGGAATAACAATGAGCAGTTCTTC. It is translated as CASSPLRNNNEQFF.

On this clonotype itself: One end of the junction varies from germline; a read error may be responsible. The V and J genes are TRBV6-5 and TRBJ2-1; the D call may be TRBD1 or TRBD2 (5 bases each). The CDR3 is made up of 16 amino acids. CDR1 MNHEY and CDR2 SVGAGI come from the germline V gene. CDR3 loop: CASSYTRGISYNGQFF. In nucleotides, the CDR3 is TGTGCCAGCAGTTACACTAGGGGAATCTCCTACAATGGGCAGTTCTTC.

V gene TRBV20-1 combines with J gene TRBJ2-2; 9 bases are shared with TRBD2. The CDR3 runs to 15 residues. Losses at the gene ends were 5 bases for V and 8 bases for J; bases not matched to a gene: 12. The germline V gene encodes CDR1 DFQATT and CDR2 SNEGSKA (reference sequence). The CDR3, as DNA: TGCAGTGCTCTCCGACTAGCGGCATCACCAGGGGAGCTGTTTTTT. Its protein is CSALRLAASPGELFF.

The chain's CDR3 is CASSDGDLLRQYF. The DNA for the CDR3 is TGTGCCAGCAGTGATGGGGACCTCCTCCGGCAGTACTTC. This rearrangement joins TRBV2 to TRBJ2-5; the D gene could be TRBD1 or TRBD2 (5 bases each). Trimming removed 3 bases from V and 11 bases from J, with 16 bases in between. The CDR3 totals 13 residues. Germline CDR1 is SNHLY and CDR2 is FYNNEI.